The 30 T cell receptor beta chains below all came from one sample that was sequenced in a study of T cell changes during pregnancy in multiple sclerosis. Clones were read by immunoSEQ multiplex PCR, and TCRdb kept only the in-frame ones, dropping some. The sample has over 50,000 clones; nearly 90% are singletons. The sequences come from peripheral blood, collected in the first trimester of pregnancy. These receptors were collected from a female donor with multiple sclerosis, enrolled in a pregnancy study.

This clone was counted only a few times. This sequence joins TRBV4-3 and TRBJ2-7; 8 bases are a match to TRBD2. V trimming: 0 bases; J trimming: 1 base; junction bases outside the gene matches: 2. The CDR3 contains 15 residues. The germline V gene encodes CDR1 LGHNA and CDR2 YSLEER. The CDR3 nucleotides read TGCGCCAGCAGCCAAGAACTAGCGGAATCCTACGAGCAGTACTTC. It translates to CASSQELAESYEQYF.

The chain recombines TRBV19 with TRBJ2-2, with TRBD1 matching 7 bases. Germline V gives CDR1 LNHDA, CDR2 SQIVND (reference sequence). The junction had 4 bases not matched to a gene; V was cut back by 6 bases and J by 3 bases. The length of the CDR3 is 14 residues. CDR3 DNA sequence: TGTGCCAGTAGAACCGACAGGGACACCGGGGAGCTGTTTTTT. Translating it yields CASRTDRDTGELFF.

The genes are TRBV30 and TRBJ1-2, with TRBD1 as a possible D gene (6 bases). Germline CDR1 and CDR2: GTSNPN and SVGIG (reference sequence). The CDR3 length is 16 residues. Between the trimmed V and J ends, which lost 1 base and 0 bases, there was a span of 15 bases. The CDR3 DNA follows: TGTGCCTGGAGTGGAGGGGGGGGGTCAGCTAACTATGGCTACACCTTC. This translates into CAWSGGGGSANYGYTF.

The chain recombines TRBV6-5 with TRBJ1-5; TRBD1 matches 7 bases. Germline V gives CDR1 MNHEY, CDR2 SVGAGI. V was clipped by 4 bases and J by 7 bases; unmatched bases: 10. There are 15 residues in the CDR3. CDR3: CASSSTTGVDQPQHF. In DNA form, the CDR3 reads TGTGCCAGCAGTTCCACAACAGGGGTTGACCAGCCCCAGCATTTT.

The chain couples TRBV11-2 to TRBJ1-1; D is unclear. Germline V CDR1 and CDR2: SGHAT, FQNNGV. V shed 8 bases and J shed 3 bases, with 13 bases lying between them. The CDR3 has 13 amino acids. The CDR3 DNA follows: TGTGCCAGCGCGTATCTTTTGGACACTGAAGCTTTCTTT. Translating gives CASAYLLDTEAFF.

J is TRBJ2-1 and V is TRBV27, with 15 bases matching TRBD2. Germline lookup yields CDR1 MNHEY and CDR2 SMNVEV (reference sequence). With V trimmed by 2 bases and J by 1 base, 6 bases remained unmatched. This CDR3 comprises 19 residues. The CDR3 region has the DNA TGTGCCAGCAGTTTACGGACTAGCGGGAGGGCTTTTTCCTACAATGAGCAGTTCTTC. The encoded protein is CASSLRTSGRAFSYNEQFF.

The chain links TRBV30 to TRBJ2-1, with 11 nucleotides matching TRBD2. The CDR3 runs to 16 residues. The V and J ends lost 1 base and 7 bases, in that order; junction bases with no gene match: 9. Germline CDR1 reads GTSNPN; CDR2 reads SVGIG (reference sequence). CDR3 nucleotide sequence: TGTGCCTGGAGTGGTAGCGGGAGGGCCGGTTATAATGAGCAGTTCTTC. It yields the protein CAWSGSGRAGYNEQFF. The full variable domain, with the rest looked up from reference TRBV30 and TRBJ2-1, is SQTIHQWPATLVQPVGSPLSLECTVEGTSNPNLYWYRQAAGRGLQLLFYSVGIGQISSEVPQNLSASRPQDRQFILSSKKLLLSDSGFYLCAWSGSGRAGYNEQFFGPGTRLTVL.

This sequence joins TRBV5-6 and TRBJ2-7; D is possibly TRBD1 (6 bases). The CDR3 contains 14 residues. Trimming removed 0 bases from V and 3 bases from J, with 10 bases in between. CDR1 SGHDT and CDR2 YYEEEE come from the germline V gene. The CDR3 loop reads CASSLGTDYYEQYF. In DNA, the CDR3 is TGTGCCAGCAGCTTGGGGACAGACTACTACGAGCAGTACTTC.

This chain uses TRBV28 with TRBJ1-2; TRBD1 matches at 11 bases. Germline assignment: CDR1 MDHEN and CDR2 SYDVKM. This CDR3 has 14 amino acids. V shed 5 bases, J shed 7 bases, and the junction held 6 bases outside the gene matches. Here the CDR3 DNA reads TGTGCCAGCAGTCAAGGGGACAGGGGGGCTGGCTACACCTTC. It codes for CASSQGDRGAGYTF.

The rearrangement uses TRBV7-9 and TRBJ1-1; TRBD1 aligns across 9 bases. CDR1 and CDR2 from the germline V gene are SEHNR and FQNEAQ (reference sequence). With V trimmed by 5 bases and J by 7 bases, 14 bases remained unmatched. The CDR3 has 16 amino acids. Here the CDR3 reads CASSERTGGAGGEAFF. Here the CDR3 DNA reads TGTGCCAGCAGCGAAAGAACAGGGGGCGCAGGCGGTGAAGCTTTCTTT.

V gene TRBV19 combines with J gene TRBJ2-2; 7 bases agree with TRBD1. V gave up 7 bases and J gave up 0 bases; unmatched junction bases: 8. CDR3 size: 16 residues. CDR1 LNHDA and CDR2 SQIVND come from the germline V gene (reference sequence). CDR3 bases: TGTGCCAGTACCAAAGGGACAGCCGCGAACACCGGGGAGCTGTTTTTT. Protein: CASTKGTAANTGELFF.

CDR3: CASRGTGRTEAFF. CDR3 sequence (DNA): TGTGCCAGCAGGGGGACAGGCCGCACTGAAGCTTTCTTT. The chain joins TRBV6-5 to TRBJ1-1, with 8 bases lining up with TRBD1. The CDR3 runs to 13 residues. The germline V gene has CDR1 MNHEY and CDR2 SVGAGI. The V and J ends lost 6 bases and 4 bases, in that order; junction bases with no gene match: 4.

The gene calls are TRBV6-5 and TRBJ2-1; 11 nucleotides align to TRBD2. Germline CDR1 and CDR2: MNHEY and SVGAGI. CDR3 length: 15 residues. Unmatched junction bases numbered 3, after V lost 2 bases and J lost 6 bases. The CDR3 DNA is TGTGCCAGCAGTTACGAAACTAGCGGGAGCAATGAGCAGTTCTTC. This translates into CASSYETSGSNEQFF.

This chain connects TRBV7-9 to TRBJ2-7; D is possibly TRBD1 (5 bases). V gave up 2 bases and J gave up 5 bases, with 10 bases separating them. The V gene's germline CDR1 is SEHNR and CDR2 FQNEAQ (reference sequence). The CDR3 totals 13 residues. The CDR3 region is CASSLHDRDEQYF. In nucleotides, the CDR3 is TGTGCCAGCAGCTTACATGACAGAGACGAGCAGTACTTC.

The sample holds a few counts of this clone. V is TRBV10-3 and J is TRBJ2-2; unclear D gene. CDR1 is ENHRY, CDR2 SYGVKD, per germline. Trimming left V 6 bases short and J 3 bases short, with 11 bases between. The CDR3 has 14 residues. The CDR3 is CAIRPAADTGELFF. CDR3 bases: TGTGCCATCAGGCCCGCCGCGGACACCGGGGAGCTGTTTTTT.

The rearrangement joins TRBV5-1 to TRBJ1-1, with 8 bases aligning to TRBD1. Germline values: CDR1 SGHRS, CDR2 YFSETQ. Losses at the gene ends were 2 bases for V and 3 bases for J; bases not matched to a gene: 12. The CDR3 is made up of 17 amino acids. In DNA, the CDR3 is TGCGCCAGCAGCTTCGAGACAGGGGCCGCCGGGGACACTGAAGCTTTCTTT. It encodes CASSFETGAAGDTEAFF.

V and J are TRBV28 and TRBJ2-7, with D unclear. The ends were cut back, 5 bases at V and 4 bases at J, with 9 bases in the middle. The CDR3 extends over 12 amino acids. Germline lookup yields CDR1 MDHEN and CDR2 SYDVKM. CDR3 region: CASSPTTYEQYF. The CDR3, as DNA: TGTGCCAGCAGTCCCACGACATACGAGCAGTACTTC.

The CDR3 sequence is CASSETSNEQYF. The CDR3 DNA reads TGTGCCAGCAGCGAGACTAGCAACGAGCAGTACTTC. V is TRBV11-2 and J is TRBJ2-7; TRBD2 aligns across 7 bases. Trimming at V came to 5 bases and at J to 5 bases, leaving 3 bases not matched to a gene. From germline, CDR1 is SGHAT and CDR2 FQNNGV. This CDR3 contains 12 residues.

The chain's CDR3 is CASSDGAGVDTQYF. The CDR3 DNA reads as TGTGCCAGCAGTGACGGAGCGGGAGTAGATACGCAGTATTTT. The chain couples TRBV2 to TRBJ2-3; TRBD2 matches 8 bases. Trimming cost V 3 bases and J 5 bases; bases outside gene matches: 4. Germline lookup yields CDR1 SNHLY and CDR2 FYNNEI. CDR3 length: 14 residues.

The chain has TRBV10-3 and TRBJ1-2, with 10 bases aligning to TRBD1. This CDR3 is built from 15 residues. Germline V CDR1 and CDR2: ENHRY, SYGVKD. The V gene end was trimmed by 6 bases and the J gene end by 6 bases; junction bases not matched to a gene: 10. CDR3 amino acids: CAIRTTTGGSDGYTF. Here the CDR3 DNA reads TGTGCCATCAGAACTACGACAGGGGGCTCCGATGGCTACACCTTC.

On this clone: The identical CDR3 is also encoded by other nucleotide sequences in the sample. V usage is TRBV18 and J usage is TRBJ2-3; D gene ambiguous. Trimming stripped 0 bases from V and 2 bases from J, with 6 bases between. Germline loops: CDR1 KGHSH, CDR2 LQKENI. The length of the CDR3 is 14 residues. In nucleotides, the CDR3 is TGTGCCAGCTCACCACCTACGGTCACAGATACGCAGTATTTT. Translated: CASSPPTVTDTQYF.

The V and J genes are TRBV19 and TRBJ1-1; D may be TRBD1 (6 bases). CDR3 size: 18 residues. Germline-derived CDR1 and CDR2 are LNHDA and SQIVND (reference sequence). Trimming removed 5 bases at V and 1 base at J, with 23 bases between. CDR3 in DNA: TGTGCCAGTAGTGCCTCGGACAGTACCTCCCACGGGAACACTGAAGCTTTCTTT. Protein: CASSASDSTSHGNTEAFF.

The chain has TRBV4-2 and TRBJ2-7; maybe TRBD2 (5 bases). The length of the CDR3 is 15 residues. Germline V CDR1 and CDR2: LGHNA, YNFKEQ. Trimming removed 1 base from V and 3 bases from J, with 13 bases in between. CDR3 bases: TGTGCCAGCAGCCAAGCAGAACTGACTAACTACGAGCAGTACTTC. It codes for CASSQAELTNYEQYF.

This clone was observed a handful of times. The chain couples TRBV29-1 to TRBJ1-1, with a possible D match to TRBD1 (5 bases). This CDR3 has 11 residues. V dropped 7 bases and J dropped 3 bases, with 9 bases sitting between them. CDR1 is SQVTM and CDR2 is ANQGSEA in the germline V gene. CDR3 sequence reads: CSGWGDTEAFF. CDR3 nucleotides: TGCAGCGGCTGGGGGGACACTGAAGCTTTCTTT. Supplemented by reference TRBV29-1 and TRBJ1-1, the full variable domain reads SAVISQKPSRDICQRGTSLTIQCQVDSQVTMMFWYRQQPGQSLTLIATANQGSEATYESGFVIDKFPISRPNLTFSTLTVSNMSPEDSSIYLCSGWGDTEAFFGQGTRLTVV.

This chain uses TRBV5-1 with TRBJ2-1; possible D gene TRBD2, 6 bases. Per the germline V gene, CDR1 is SGHRS and CDR2 is YFSETQ. The V end was cut by 4 bases, the J end by 1 base, with 18 bases between. The CDR3 contains 17 residues. This chain's CDR3 is CASSPLPPRESYNEQFF. CDR3 DNA sequence: TGCGCCAGCAGCCCCCTTCCCCCGCGGGAATCCTACAATGAGCAGTTCTTC.

This chain joins TRBV6-4 and TRBJ2-2, with D perhaps TRBD2 (5 bases). Trimming pared 5 bases from V and 1 base from J, leaving 5 bases between. This CDR3 is 13 amino acids long. Germline V CDR1 and CDR2: MRHNA, SNTAGT. CDR3 sequence: CASSSGNTGELFF. The CDR3 DNA reads TGTGCCAGCAGTAGCGGGAACACCGGGGAGCTGTTTTTT.

V and J are TRBV18 and TRBJ1-1; no firm D call. CDR3 length equals 15 residues. The germline CDR1 and CDR2 sequences are KGHSH and LQKENI. V was shortened by 1 base and J by 2 bases, with 11 bases between the two germline ends. This CDR3 reads CASSPRGNANTEAFF. The CDR3 bases are TGTGCCAGCTCACCACGCGGGAATGCTAACACTGAAGCTTTCTTT.

The chain employs TRBV7-2 and TRBJ1-2; D not certain. The CDR3 consists of 14 residues. V lost 1 base and J lost 0, with 6 bases in between. CDR1 and CDR2 (germline): SGHTA, FQGNSA. This chain's CDR3 is CASSLGPANYGYTF. The CDR3, as DNA: TGTGCCAGCAGCTTAGGCCCAGCTAACTATGGCTACACCTTC.

The chain carries TRBV6-4 and TRBJ2-3; D may be TRBD2 (5 bases). The CDR3 sequence is 14 residues long. Germline-derived CDR1 and CDR2 are MRHNA and SNTAGT. V was cut by 3 bases and J by 0 bases, with 7 bases left in between. CDR3 sequence reads: CASSEDFSTDTQYF. In nucleotides, the CDR3 is TGTGCCAGCAGTGAGGACTTCAGCACAGATACGCAGTATTTT.

The chain recombines TRBV5-1 with TRBJ2-3; possibly TRBD2 for D (6 bases). The germline V gene encodes CDR1 SGHRS and CDR2 YFSETQ. V was pared by 0 bases and J by 1 base, with 12 bases between. The CDR3 covers 16 residues. CDR3 residues: CASSLEPAGRTDTQYF. CDR3 DNA sequence: TGCGCCAGCAGCTTGGAGCCAGCGGGCCGCACAGATACGCAGTATTTT.